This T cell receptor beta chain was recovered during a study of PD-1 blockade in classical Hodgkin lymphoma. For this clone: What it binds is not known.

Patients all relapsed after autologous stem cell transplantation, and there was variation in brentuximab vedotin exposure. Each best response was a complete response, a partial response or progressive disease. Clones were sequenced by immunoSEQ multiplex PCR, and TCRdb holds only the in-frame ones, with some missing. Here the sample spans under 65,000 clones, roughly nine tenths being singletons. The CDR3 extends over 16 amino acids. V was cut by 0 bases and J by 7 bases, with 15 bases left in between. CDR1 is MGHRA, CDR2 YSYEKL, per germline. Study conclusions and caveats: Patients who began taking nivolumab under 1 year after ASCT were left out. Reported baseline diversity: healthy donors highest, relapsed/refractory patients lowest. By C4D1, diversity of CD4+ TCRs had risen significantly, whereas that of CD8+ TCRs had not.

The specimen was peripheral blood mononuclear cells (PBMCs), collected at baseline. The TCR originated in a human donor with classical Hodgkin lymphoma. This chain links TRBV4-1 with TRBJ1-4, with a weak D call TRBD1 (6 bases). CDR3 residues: CASSQDRGLAGEKLFF. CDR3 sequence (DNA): TGCGCCAGCAGCCAAGATAGGGGGTTAGCGGGTGAAAAACTGTTTTTT.